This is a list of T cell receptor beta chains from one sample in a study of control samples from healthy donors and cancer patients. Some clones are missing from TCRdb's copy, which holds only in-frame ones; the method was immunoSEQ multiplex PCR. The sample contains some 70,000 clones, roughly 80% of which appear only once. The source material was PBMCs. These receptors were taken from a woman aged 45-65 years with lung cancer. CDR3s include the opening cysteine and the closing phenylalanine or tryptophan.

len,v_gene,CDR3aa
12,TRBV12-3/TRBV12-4,CASSLANGGYLF
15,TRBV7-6,CASSLQGQAHNEQFF
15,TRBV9,CASSAGLAAQETQYF
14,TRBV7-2,CASSEDPGGGGYTF
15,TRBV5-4,CASSRGVDSRGGYTF
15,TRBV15,CATSRGRVTDSPLHF
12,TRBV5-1,CASSLSSSPLHF
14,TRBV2,CASSEFRGDNEAFF
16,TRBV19,CASSLSPGGGGTEAFF
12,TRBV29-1,CSAGSMNTEAFF
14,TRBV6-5,CASSYGGPKDTQYF
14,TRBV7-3,CASSRDRVGETQYF
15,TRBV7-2,CASSPRLAGEETQYF
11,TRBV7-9,CASSLGEELFF
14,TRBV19,CASSPATPQETQYF
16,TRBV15,CATSRRTGISNQPQHF
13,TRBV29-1,CSADRDRTDTQYF